Below are 7 T cell receptor beta chains sequenced from a single sample in a study of T cells in women clearing cervical HPV infection. The assay was immunoSEQ multiplex PCR, and TCRdb's table has in-frame clones only and misses some. Its clone listing holds tens of thousands of clones. Sequencing was performed on blood buffy coat. The receptors here all came from a woman between 18 and 69 years old with a cervical HPV16 infection that either progressed to CIN3+ or cleared (not recorded which).

Turning to this clone: The CDR3 extends 3 residues past the end of the read, so its final part is completed from the germline J gene. V usage is TRBV5-6 and J usage is TRBJ1-1, with D perhaps TRBD1 (5 bases). Looked up from germline, CDR1 is SGHDT and CDR2 is YYEEEE. This CDR3 contains 13 residues. V was cut by 3 bases and J by 3 bases, with 9 bases left in between. The CDR3 protein is CASSYWGDTEAFF. CDR3 bases read: TGTGCCAGCAGCTATTGGGGGGACACTGAA.

As concerns this clone: Read sequence stops 3 residues before the CDR3 end, and the germline J gene provides the missing end. This chain connects TRBV5-1 to TRBJ2-1; weak D call: TRBD1 (6 bases). With 0 bases removed from V and 0 bases from J, the gap between germline ends came to 7 bases. The CDR3 contains 15 residues. Germline V gene sequence: CDR1 SGHRS, CDR2 YFSETQ. The DNA read from the CDR3 is TGCGCCAGCAGCTTGGGAGGGGGCTCCTACAATGAG. This encodes CASSLGGGSYNE. The whole CDR3 sequence is CASSLGGGSYNEQFF.

Turning to this clone: The read comes to an end 3 residues before the CDR3 does, leaving the germline J gene to fill in the end. The rearrangement uses TRBV10-2 and TRBJ2-2; 7 positions match TRBD1. J gave up 5 bases and V 6 bases, and 3 bases lay outside the gene matches. The CDR3 covers 13 residues. Germline CDR1 and CDR2: WSHSY and SAAADI. CDR3 in amino acids: CASSGQATGELFF. The sequenced CDR3 bases are TGCGCCAGCAGCGGACAGGCTACCGGGGAG.

Comment on this clone: The read halts 3 residues ahead of the CDR3 end, with the missing end drawn from the germline J gene. This chain uses TRBV7-3 with TRBJ2-2; a possible D gene is TRBD1 (5 bases). This CDR3 region has 15 residues. The germline V and J ends were trimmed by 5 bases and 6 bases, with 16 bases remaining between them. Germline V gene sequence: CDR1 SGHTA, CDR2 FQGTGA. CDR3 protein: CASSKQEPGAGELFF. The CDR3 DNA, read in part, is TGTGCCAGCAGCAAACAGGAACCGGGTGCCGGGGAG.

Concerning this clone itself: The read comes to an end 3 residues before the CDR3 does, leaving the germline J gene to fill in the end. This sequence joins TRBV18 and TRBJ2-1; TRBD1 matches at 7 bases. This CDR3 region has 13 residues. CDR1 is KGHSH, CDR2 LQKENI, per germline. J gave up 6 bases and V 4 bases, and 3 bases lay outside the gene matches. The CDR3: CASSLGQTNEQFF. The part of the CDR3 DNA that was read is TGTGCCAGCTCACTGGGACAGACCAATGAG.

As to this clone: The read finishes 3 residues shy of the CDR3 end, and the germline J gene is used to complete it. The chain links TRBV12-5 to TRBJ2-5; 9 nucleotides align to TRBD2. The CDR3 runs to 14 residues. V lost 5 bases and J lost 4; bases outside the gene matches: 5. Per germline, CDR1 LGHNT and CDR2 FRNRAP. The CDR3 loop is CASGPRGGPETQYF. The CDR3 bases that were read are TGTGCTAGTGGTCCGCGGGGGGGCCCAGAGACC.

About this clone itself: From the germline J gene comes the end of the CDR3, since the read stops 3 residues before it. V gene TRBV6-2 or TRBV6-3 combines with J gene TRBJ2-3; 8 nucleotides agree with TRBD1. The length of the CDR3 is 14 residues. The V gene's germline CDR1 is MNHEY and CDR2 SVGEGT. V shed 2 bases, J shed 3 bases, and the junction held 1 base outside the gene matches. The DNA read from the CDR3 is TGTGCCAGCAGTTACGACAGGGGTACAGATACG. This translates into CASSYDRGTDT. The full-length CDR3 reads as CASSYDRGTDTQYF.